This TCR beta chain was observed in a study of T cells after posttransplantation cyclophosphamide. Whole-study results and caveats: Blood and skin or GI T cell repertoires showed limited TRB overlap. Later post-transplant blood repertoires were often dominated by donor CD8+ memory clones. TRB clonality was highly associated with recipient CMV seropositivity and reactivation.

Clones were read by immunoSEQ multiplex PCR, and TCRdb kept only the in-frame ones, dropping some. The sample contains 40,000 to 60,000 clones, none of them singletons. The CDR3 has 17 amino acids. The trim removed 5 bases at V and 4 bases at J, leaving 16 bases unmatched. Looked up from germline, CDR1 is SGHTA and CDR2 is FQGNSA. This clone showed up many times. What it binds is unknown. On the day of bone marrow donation, the related graft donor provided peripheral blood. This sequence originates from a middle-aged man in good health, CMV-negative, and a related stem cell transplant donor. Material for sequencing was PBMCs. The chain joins TRBV7-2 to TRBJ2-7; 8 positions agree with TRBD2. CDR3 DNA sequence: TGTGCCAGCAGCCTACTCACAGCGGGAGATAGCTGGTACGAGCAGTACTTC. This gives the protein CASSLLTAGDSWYEQYF.